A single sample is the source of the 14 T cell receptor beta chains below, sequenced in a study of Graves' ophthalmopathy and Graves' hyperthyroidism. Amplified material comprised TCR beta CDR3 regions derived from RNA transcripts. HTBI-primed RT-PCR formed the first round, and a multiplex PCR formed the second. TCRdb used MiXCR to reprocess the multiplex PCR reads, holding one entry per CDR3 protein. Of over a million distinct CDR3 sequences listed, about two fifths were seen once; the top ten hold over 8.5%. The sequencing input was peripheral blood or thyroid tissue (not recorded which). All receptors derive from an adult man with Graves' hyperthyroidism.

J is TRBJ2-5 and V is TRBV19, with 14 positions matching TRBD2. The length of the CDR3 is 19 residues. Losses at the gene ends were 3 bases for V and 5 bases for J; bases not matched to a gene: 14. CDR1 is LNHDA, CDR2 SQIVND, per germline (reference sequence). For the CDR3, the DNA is TGTGCCAGTAGTATCTCTTTTGGGACTAGCGGGAGAATGGGGGAGACCCAGTACTTC. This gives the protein CASSISFGTSGRMGETQYF.

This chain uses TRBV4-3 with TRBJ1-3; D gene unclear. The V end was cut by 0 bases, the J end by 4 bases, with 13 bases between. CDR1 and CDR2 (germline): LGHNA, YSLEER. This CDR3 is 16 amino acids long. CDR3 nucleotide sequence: TGCGCCAGCAGCCAAGATTTTTCTCCTCGCGGAAACACCATATATTTT. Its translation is CASSQDFSPRGNTIYF.

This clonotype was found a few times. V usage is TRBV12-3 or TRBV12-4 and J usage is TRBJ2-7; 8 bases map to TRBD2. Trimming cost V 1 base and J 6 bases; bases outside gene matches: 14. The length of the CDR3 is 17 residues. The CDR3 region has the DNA TGTGCCAGCAGTTTAGAGGGTTCGGGAGGGCCTTTCCCCGAGCAGTACTTC. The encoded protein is CASSLEGSGGPFPEQYF.

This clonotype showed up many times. The CDR3 DNA follows: TGCGCCAGCAGCTTGGGGGCAGGGGGCCGTTACGAGCAGTACTTC. As protein: CASSLGAGGRYEQYF. The V gene is TRBV5-1, the J gene TRBJ2-7; 8 bases map to TRBD1. V shed 0 bases and J 4 bases; nucleotides not matched to a gene: 6. CDR3 length equals 15 residues. CDR1 is SGHRS, CDR2 YFSETQ, per germline.

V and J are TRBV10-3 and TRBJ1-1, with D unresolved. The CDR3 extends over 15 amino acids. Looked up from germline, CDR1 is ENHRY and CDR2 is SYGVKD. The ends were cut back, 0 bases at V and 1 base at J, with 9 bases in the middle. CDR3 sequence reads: CAISESVSRNTEAFF. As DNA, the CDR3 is TGTGCCATCAGTGAGTCGGTAAGCAGGAACACTGAAGCTTTCTTT.

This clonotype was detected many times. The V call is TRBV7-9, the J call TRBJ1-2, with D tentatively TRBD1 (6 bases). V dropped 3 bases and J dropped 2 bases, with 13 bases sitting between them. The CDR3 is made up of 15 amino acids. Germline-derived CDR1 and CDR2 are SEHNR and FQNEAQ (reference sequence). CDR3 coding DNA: TGTGCCAGCAGCTTCAACCGGGACACCAACTATGGCTACACCTTC. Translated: CASSFNRDTNYGYTF.

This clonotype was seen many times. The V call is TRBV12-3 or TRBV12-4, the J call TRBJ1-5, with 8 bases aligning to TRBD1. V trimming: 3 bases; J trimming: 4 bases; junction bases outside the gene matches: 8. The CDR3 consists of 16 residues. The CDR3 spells CASSLGRTGSNQPQHF. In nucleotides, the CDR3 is TGTGCCAGCAGTTTGGGCAGGACAGGGAGTAATCAGCCCCAGCATTTT.

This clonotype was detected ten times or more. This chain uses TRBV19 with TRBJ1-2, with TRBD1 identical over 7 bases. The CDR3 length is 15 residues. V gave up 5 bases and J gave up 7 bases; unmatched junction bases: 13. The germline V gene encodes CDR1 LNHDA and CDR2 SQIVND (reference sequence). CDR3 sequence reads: CASSPGDSLRRGYTF. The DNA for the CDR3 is TGTGCCAGTAGTCCGGGGGACAGTTTAAGACGTGGCTACACCTTC.

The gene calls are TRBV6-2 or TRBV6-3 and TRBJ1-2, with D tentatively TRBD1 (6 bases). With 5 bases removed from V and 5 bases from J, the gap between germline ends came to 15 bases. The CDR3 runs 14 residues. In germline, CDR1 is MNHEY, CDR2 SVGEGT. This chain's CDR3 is CASSTGRGRYGYTF. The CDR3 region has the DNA TGTGCCAGCAGTACGGGCAGGGGTCGGTATGGCTACACCTTC.

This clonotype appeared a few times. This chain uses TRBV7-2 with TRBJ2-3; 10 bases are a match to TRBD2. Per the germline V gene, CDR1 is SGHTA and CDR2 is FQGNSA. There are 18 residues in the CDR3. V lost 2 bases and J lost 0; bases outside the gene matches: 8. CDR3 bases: TGTGCCAGCAGCTTAACGGGACTAGCGAGCTCTAGCACAGATACGCAGTATTTT. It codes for CASSLTGLASSSTDTQYF.

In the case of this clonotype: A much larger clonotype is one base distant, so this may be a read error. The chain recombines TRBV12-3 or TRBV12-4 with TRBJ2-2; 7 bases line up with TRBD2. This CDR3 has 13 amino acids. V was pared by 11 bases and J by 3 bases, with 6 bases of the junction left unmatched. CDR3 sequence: CAGKRGYTGELFF. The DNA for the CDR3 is TGTGCCGGCAAGCGGGGTTACACCGGGGAGCTGTTTTTT.

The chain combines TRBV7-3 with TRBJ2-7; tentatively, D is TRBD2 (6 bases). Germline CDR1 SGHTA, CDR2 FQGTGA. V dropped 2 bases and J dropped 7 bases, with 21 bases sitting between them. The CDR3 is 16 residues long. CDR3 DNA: TGTGCCAGCAGCTTAGTCCTGGCGGGATGGCCCAATGAGCAGTACTTC. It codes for CASSLVLAGWPNEQYF.

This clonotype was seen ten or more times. CDR3 DNA: TGCAGTACAAAGGACGGAAAAATGAACACTGAAGCTTTCTTT. It yields the protein CSTKDGKMNTEAFF. The chain is built from TRBV20-1 and TRBJ1-1; no clear D. CDR1 and CDR2 from the germline V gene are DFQATT and SNEGSKA (reference sequence). Trimming removed 8 bases at V and 0 bases at J, with 16 bases between. This CDR3 spans 14 amino acids.

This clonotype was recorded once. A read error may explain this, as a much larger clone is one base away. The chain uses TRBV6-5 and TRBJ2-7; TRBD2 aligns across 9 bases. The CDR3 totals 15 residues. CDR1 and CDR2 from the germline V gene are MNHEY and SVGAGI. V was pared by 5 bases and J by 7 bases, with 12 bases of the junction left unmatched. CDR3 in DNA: TGTGCCAGCAGTGACCGCCCAGCTAGCGGGACTGAGCAGTACTTC. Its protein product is CASSDRPASGTEQYF.